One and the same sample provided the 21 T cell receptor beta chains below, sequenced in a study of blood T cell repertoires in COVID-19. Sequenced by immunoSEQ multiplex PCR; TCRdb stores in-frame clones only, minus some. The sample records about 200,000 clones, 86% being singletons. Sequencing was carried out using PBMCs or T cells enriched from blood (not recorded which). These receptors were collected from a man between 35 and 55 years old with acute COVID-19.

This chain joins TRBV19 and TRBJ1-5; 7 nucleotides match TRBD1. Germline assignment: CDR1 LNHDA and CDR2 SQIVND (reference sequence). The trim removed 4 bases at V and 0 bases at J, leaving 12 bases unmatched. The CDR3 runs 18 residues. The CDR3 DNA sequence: TGTGCCAGTAGTACCCAACACGAGACAGGGTCTAGCAATCAGCCCCAGCATTTT. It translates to CASSTQHETGSSNQPQHF. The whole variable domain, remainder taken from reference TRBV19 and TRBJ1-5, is DGGITQSPKYLFRKEGQNVTLSCEQNLNHDAMYWYRQDPGQGLRLIYYSQIVNDFQKGDIAEGYSVSREKKESFPLTVTSAQKNPTAFYLCASSTQHETGSSNQPQHFGDGTRLSIL.

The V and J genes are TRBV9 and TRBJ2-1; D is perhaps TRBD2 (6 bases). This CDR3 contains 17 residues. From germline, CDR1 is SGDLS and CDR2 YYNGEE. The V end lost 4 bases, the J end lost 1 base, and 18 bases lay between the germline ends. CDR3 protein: CASSPQSPSVSYNEQFF. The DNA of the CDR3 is TGTGCCAGCAGCCCTCAATCCCCTAGCGTGTCCTACAATGAGCAGTTCTTC.

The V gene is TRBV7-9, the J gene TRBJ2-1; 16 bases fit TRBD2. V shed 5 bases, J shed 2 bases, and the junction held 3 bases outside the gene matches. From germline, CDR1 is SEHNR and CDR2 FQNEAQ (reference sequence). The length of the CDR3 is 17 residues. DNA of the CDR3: TGTGCCAGCAGCCCGGGACTAGCGGGAGGGCCCTACAATGAGCAGTTCTTC. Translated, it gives CASSPGLAGGPYNEQFF.

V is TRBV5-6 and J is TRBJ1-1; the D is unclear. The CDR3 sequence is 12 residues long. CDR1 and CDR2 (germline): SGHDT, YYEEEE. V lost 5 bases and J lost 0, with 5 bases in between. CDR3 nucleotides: TGTGCCAGCAGTAGTATGAACACTGAAGCTTTCTTT. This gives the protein CASSSMNTEAFF.

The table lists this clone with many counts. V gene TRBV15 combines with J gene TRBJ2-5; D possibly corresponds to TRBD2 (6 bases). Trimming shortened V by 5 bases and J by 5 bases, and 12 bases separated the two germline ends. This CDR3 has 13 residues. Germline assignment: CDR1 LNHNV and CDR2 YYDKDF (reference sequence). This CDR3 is CATSPVAGETQYF. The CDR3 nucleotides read TGTGCCACCAGCCCGGTTGCGGGGGAGACCCAGTACTTC. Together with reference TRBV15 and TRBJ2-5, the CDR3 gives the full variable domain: DAMVIQNPRYQVTQFGKPVTLSCSQTLNHNVMYWYQQKSSQAPKLLFHYYDKDFNNEADTPDNFQSRRPNTSFCFLDIRSPGLGDTAMYLCATSPVAGETQYFGPGTRLLVL.

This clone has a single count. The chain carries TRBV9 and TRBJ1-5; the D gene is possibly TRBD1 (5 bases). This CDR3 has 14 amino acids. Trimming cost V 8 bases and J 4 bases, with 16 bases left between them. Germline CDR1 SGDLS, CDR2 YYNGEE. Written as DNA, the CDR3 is TGTGCCAGTAGTAACGGGGGATGGAATCAGCCCCAGCATTTT. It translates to CASSNGGWNQPQHF. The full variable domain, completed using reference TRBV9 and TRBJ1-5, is DSGVTQTPKHLITATGQRVTLRCSPRSGDLSVYWYQQSLDQGLQFLIQYYNGEERAKGNILERFSAQQFPDLHSELNLSSLELGDSALYFCASSNGGWNQPQHFGDGTRLSIL.

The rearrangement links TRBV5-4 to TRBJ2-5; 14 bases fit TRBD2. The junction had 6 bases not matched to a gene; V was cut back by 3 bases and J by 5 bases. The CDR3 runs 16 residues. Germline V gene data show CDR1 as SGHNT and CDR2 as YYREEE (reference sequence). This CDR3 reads CASSSGLAGGGETQYF. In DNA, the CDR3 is TGTGCCAGCAGCTCCGGACTAGCGGGAGGTGGGGAGACCCAGTACTTC.

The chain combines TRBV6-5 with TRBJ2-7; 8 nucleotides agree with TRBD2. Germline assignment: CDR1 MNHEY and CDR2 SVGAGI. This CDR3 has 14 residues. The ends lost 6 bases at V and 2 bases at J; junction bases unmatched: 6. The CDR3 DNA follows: TGTGCCAGCAGCCTTTTCGGGAGGGCCTACGAGCAGTACTTC. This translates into CASSLFGRAYEQYF.

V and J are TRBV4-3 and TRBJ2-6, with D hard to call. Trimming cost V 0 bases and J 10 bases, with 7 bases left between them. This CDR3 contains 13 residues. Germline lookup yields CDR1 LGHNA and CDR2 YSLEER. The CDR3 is CASSQDLVNVLTF. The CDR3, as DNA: TGCGCCAGCAGCCAAGATCTCGTGAACGTCCTGACTTTC.

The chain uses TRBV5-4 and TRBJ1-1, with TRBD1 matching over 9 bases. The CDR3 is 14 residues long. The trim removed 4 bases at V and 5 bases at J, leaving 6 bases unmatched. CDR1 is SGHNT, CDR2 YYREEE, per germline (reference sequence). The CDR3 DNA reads TGTGCCAGCAGCAGCGGGACAGGGTGGACTGAAGCTTTCTTT. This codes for CASSSGTGWTEAFF. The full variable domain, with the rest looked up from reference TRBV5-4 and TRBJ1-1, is ETGVTQSPTHLIKTRGQQVTLRCSSQSGHNTVSWYQQALGQGPQFIFQYYREEENGRGNFPPRFSGLQFPNYSSELNVNALELDDSALYLCASSSGTGWTEAFFGQGTRLTVV.

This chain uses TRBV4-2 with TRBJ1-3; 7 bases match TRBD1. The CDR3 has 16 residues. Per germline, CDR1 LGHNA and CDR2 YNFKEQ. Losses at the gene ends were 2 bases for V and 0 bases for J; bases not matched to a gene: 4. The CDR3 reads CASSQTGASSGNTIYF. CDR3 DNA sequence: TGTGCCAGCAGCCAAACAGGGGCAAGCTCTGGAAACACCATATATTTT.

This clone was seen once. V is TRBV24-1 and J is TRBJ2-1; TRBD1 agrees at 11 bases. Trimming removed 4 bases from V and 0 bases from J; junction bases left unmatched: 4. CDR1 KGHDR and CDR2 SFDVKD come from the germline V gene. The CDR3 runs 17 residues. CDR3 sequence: CATSEAGTGGSYNEQFF. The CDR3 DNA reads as TGTGCCACCAGTGAGGCAGGGACAGGGGGCTCCTACAATGAGCAGTTCTTC.

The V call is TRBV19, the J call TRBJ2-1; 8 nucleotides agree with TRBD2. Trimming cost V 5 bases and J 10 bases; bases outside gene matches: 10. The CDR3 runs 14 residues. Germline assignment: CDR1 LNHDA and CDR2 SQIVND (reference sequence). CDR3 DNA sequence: TGTGCCAGTAGTCCCGGGACTAGTCAACGGGAGCAGTTCTTC. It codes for CASSPGTSQREQFF.

The chain's CDR3 is CASSPRGTNEKLFF. CDR3 DNA: TGTGCCAGCTCACCACGAGGCACAAATGAAAAACTGTTTTTT. The V gene is TRBV18, the J gene TRBJ1-4; D unresolved. The CDR3 has 14 residues. The germline V gene encodes CDR1 KGHSH and CDR2 LQKENI. V lost 1 base and J lost 5, with 8 bases in between.

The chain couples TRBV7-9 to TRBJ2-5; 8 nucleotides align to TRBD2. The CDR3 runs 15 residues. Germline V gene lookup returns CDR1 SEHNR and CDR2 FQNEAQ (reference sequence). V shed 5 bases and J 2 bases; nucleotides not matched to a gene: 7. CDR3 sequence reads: CASSPGLARQETQYF. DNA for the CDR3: TGTGCCAGCAGCCCCGGACTAGCCCGGCAAGAGACCCAGTACTTC. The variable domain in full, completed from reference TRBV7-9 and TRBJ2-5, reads DTGVSQNPRHKITKRGQNVTFRCDPISEHNRLYWYRQTLGQGPEFLTYFQNEAQLEKSRLLSDRFSAERPKGSFSTLEIQRTEQGDSAMYLCASSPGLARQETQYFGPGTRLLVL.

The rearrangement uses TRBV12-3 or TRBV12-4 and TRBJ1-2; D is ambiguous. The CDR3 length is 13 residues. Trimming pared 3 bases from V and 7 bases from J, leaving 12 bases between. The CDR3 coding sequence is TGTGCCAGCAGTTTTTTATCGGAGGGTGGCTACACCTTC. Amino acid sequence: CASSFLSEGGYTF.

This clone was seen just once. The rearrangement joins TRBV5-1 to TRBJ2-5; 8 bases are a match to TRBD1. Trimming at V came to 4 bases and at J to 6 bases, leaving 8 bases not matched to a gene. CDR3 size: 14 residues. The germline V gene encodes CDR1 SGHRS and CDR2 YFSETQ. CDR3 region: CASSIGQGRQTQYF. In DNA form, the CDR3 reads TGCGCCAGCAGCATTGGACAGGGCCGGCAGACCCAGTACTTC.

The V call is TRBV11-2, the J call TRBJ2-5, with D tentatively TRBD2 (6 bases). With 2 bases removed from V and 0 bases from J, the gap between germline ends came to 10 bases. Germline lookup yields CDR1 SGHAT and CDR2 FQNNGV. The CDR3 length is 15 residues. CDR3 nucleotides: TGTGCCAGCAGCTTATTCGCGGGGAACCAAGAGACCCAGTACTTC. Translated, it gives CASSLFAGNQETQYF.

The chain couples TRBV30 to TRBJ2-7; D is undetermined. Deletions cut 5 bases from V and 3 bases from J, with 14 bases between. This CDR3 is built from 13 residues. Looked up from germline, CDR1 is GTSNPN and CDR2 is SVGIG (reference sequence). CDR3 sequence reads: CAWSLNRGYEQYF. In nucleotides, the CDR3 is TGTGCCTGGTCCCTCAATCGAGGCTACGAGCAGTACTTC.

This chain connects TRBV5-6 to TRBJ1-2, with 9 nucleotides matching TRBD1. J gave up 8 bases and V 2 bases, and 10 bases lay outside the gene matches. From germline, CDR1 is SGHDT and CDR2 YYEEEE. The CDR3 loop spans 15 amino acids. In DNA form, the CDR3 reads TGTGCCAGCAGCTTCGGACAGGGGTCCTCGGAAGGCTACACCTTC. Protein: CASSFGQGSSEGYTF.

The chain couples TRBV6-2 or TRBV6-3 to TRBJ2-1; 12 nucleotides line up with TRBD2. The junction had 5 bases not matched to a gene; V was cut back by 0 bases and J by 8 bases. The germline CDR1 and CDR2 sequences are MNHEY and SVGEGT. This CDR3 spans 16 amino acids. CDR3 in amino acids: CASSYSASGRADEQFF. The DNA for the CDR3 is TGTGCCAGCAGTTACTCGGCTAGCGGGAGGGCCGATGAGCAGTTCTTC.